Detailed here is one T cell receptor beta chain. Its antigen is not known. Sequencing used cDNA as its template, made by extracting RNA and reverse transcribing it. Clones were read by immunoSEQ multiplex PCR, and TCRdb kept only the in-frame ones, dropping some. The sample gives 150,000 or so clones, roughly 50% of which show up once; approximately 4.3% is in the top ten. The data belong to a study of CD8+ T cells in alopecia areata. General study findings and limits: Although TCR sharing was seen in mice, sharing across patients was less clear, possibly for HLA-related reasons. Scalp sequencing captures resident alphabeta T cells of normal skin too.

Trimming took off 5 bases at V and 5 bases at J, with 10 bases between the two ends. This CDR3 is 12 amino acids long. The V gene's germline CDR1 is MNHNS and CDR2 SASEGT. Source material: CD4+ T cells sorted from blood. V and J are TRBV6-1 and TRBJ2-7; D unclear. The TCR was taken from a human donor in good health. The CDR3 coding sequence is TGTGCCAGCAGTTTCGGCCTGAACGAGCAGTACTTC. It translates to CASSFGLNEQYF.